What follows are 11 T cell receptor beta chains derived from one specimen sequenced in a study of cytomegalovirus exposure and HLA in healthy donors. Primers included in the PCR were 60 Vbeta and 13 Jbeta primers. Profiling relied on immunoSEQ multiplex PCR, and the TCRdb table lists in-frame clones only, not all of them. The table lists around 150,000 clones. Sequenced: PBMCs. The receptors here all came from a young man in good health and CMV-seronegative.

The chain employs TRBV6-4 and TRBJ2-1; 8 nucleotides agree with TRBD2. V was clipped by 3 bases and J by 9 bases; unmatched bases: 7. This CDR3 comprises 14 residues. The germline CDR1 and CDR2 sequences are MRHNA and SNTAGT. The CDR3 DNA reads as TGTGCCAGCAGTGATAACCGGGAGGGCACTGAGCAGTTCTTC. Protein: CASSDNREGTEQFF.

The gene calls are TRBV6-5 and TRBJ1-1, with D tentatively TRBD1 (5 bases). Germline V gene data show CDR1 as MNHEY and CDR2 as SVGAGI. This CDR3 has 11 amino acids. Between the trimmed V and J ends, which lost 5 bases and 11 bases, there was a span of 12 bases. CDR3 loop: CASSLGEGAFF. The CDR3 DNA follows: TGTGCCAGCAGTCTCGGGGAGGGGGCTTTCTTT.

The chain employs TRBV5-6 and TRBJ2-4; TRBD1 matches at 7 bases. Germline CDR1 reads SGHDT; CDR2 reads YYEEEE. V shed 3 bases and J 3 bases; nucleotides not matched to a gene: 3. This CDR3 region has 14 residues. This CDR3 reads CASSSTGSKNIQYF. As DNA, the CDR3 is TGTGCCAGCAGCTCGACAGGGAGCAAAAACATTCAGTACTTC.

V usage is TRBV11-3 and J usage is TRBJ1-1, with 10 bases matching TRBD1. The CDR3 contains 16 residues. Germline CDR1 is SGHNT and CDR2 is YENEEA. Trimming at V came to 7 bases and at J to 3 bases, leaving 11 bases not matched to a gene. This CDR3 is CASTLTGGRQDTEAFF. The CDR3 DNA reads TGTGCCAGCACCCTGACAGGGGGCCGACAGGACACTGAAGCTTTCTTT.

The rearrangement uses TRBV15 and TRBJ1-4; TRBD1 aligns across 11 bases. V gave up 0 bases and J gave up 2 bases; unmatched junction bases: 5. The CDR3 contains 18 residues. The germline gives CDR1 LNHNV, CDR2 YYDKDF (reference sequence). The CDR3 loop reads CATSRDWGQGGTNEKLFF. The CDR3 DNA reads TGTGCCACCAGCAGAGATTGGGGACAGGGGGGGACTAATGAAAAACTGTTTTTT.

V is TRBV19 and J is TRBJ1-4; D remains ambiguous. The germline gives CDR1 LNHDA, CDR2 SQIVND (reference sequence). The CDR3 is 11 residues long. V was cut by 10 bases and J by 7 bases, with 10 bases left in between. CDR3 amino acids: CATRSGEKLFF. Here the CDR3 DNA reads TGTGCCACCCGGAGTGGTGAAAAACTGTTTTTT. Variable domain in full (rest from reference TRBV19 and TRBJ1-4): DGGITQSPKYLFRKEGQNVTLSCEQNLNHDAMYWYRQDPGQGLRLIYYSQIVNDFQKGDIAEGYSVSREKKESFPLTVTSAQKNPTAFYLCATRSGEKLFFGSGTQLSVL.

V is TRBV7-6 and J is TRBJ1-2, with 7 bases identical to TRBD1. V was pared by 2 bases and J by 4 bases, with 1 base of the junction left unmatched. The CDR3 runs to 13 residues. Germline V gene lookup returns CDR1 SGHVS and CDR2 FNYEAQ. CDR3 residues: CASSLQGGYGYTF. The DNA of the CDR3 is TGTGCCAGCAGCTTACAGGGGGGCTATGGCTACACCTTC.

The chain couples TRBV18 to TRBJ2-2; 8 bases map to TRBD1. Per germline, CDR1 KGHSH and CDR2 LQKENI. Losses at the gene ends were 6 bases for V and 5 bases for J; bases not matched to a gene: 8. The CDR3 sequence is 15 residues long. DNA of the CDR3: TGTGCCAGCTCGTATAGGACAGGGAATACCGGGGAGCTGTTTTTT. Its protein product is CASSYRTGNTGELFF. Supplemented by reference TRBV18 and TRBJ2-2, the full variable domain reads NAGVMQNPRHLVRRRGQEARLRCSPMKGHSHVYWYRQLPEEGLKFMVYLQKENIIDESGMPKERFSAEFPKEGPSILRIQQVVRGDSAAYFCASSYRTGNTGELFFGEGSRLTVL.

The rearrangement joins TRBV11-3 to TRBJ2-1, with TRBD2 identical over 9 bases. The CDR3 has 14 amino acids. The V and J ends lost 3 bases and 8 bases, in that order; junction bases with no gene match: 5. Germline V lookup: CDR1 SGHNT, CDR2 YENEEA. CDR3 sequence (DNA): TGTGCCAGCAGCTTTTCAGCGGGAGGCTATGAGCAGTTCTTC. Translating it yields CASSFSAGGYEQFF.

CDR3 nucleotides: TGTGCCAGCAGTTACGATGGAGGGTACCTCCAAGAGACCCAGTACTTC. This encodes CASSYDGGYLQETQYF. The chain uses TRBV6-5 and TRBJ2-5; possibly TRBD2 for D (6 bases). The germline V gene encodes CDR1 MNHEY and CDR2 SVGAGI. This CDR3 is 16 amino acids long. V was clipped by 2 bases and J by 1 base, with 14 bases between them.

This chain joins TRBV19 and TRBJ2-1; 14 positions agree with TRBD2. V shed 6 bases, J shed 0 bases, and the junction held 10 bases outside the gene matches. CDR3 length equals 19 residues. CDR1 is LNHDA and CDR2 is SQIVND in the germline V gene (reference sequence). DNA of the CDR3: TGTGCCAGTAGCCGACTAGCGGGAGGGCCATTGAGCTCCTACAATGAGCAGTTCTTC. It encodes CASSRLAGGPLSSYNEQFF.